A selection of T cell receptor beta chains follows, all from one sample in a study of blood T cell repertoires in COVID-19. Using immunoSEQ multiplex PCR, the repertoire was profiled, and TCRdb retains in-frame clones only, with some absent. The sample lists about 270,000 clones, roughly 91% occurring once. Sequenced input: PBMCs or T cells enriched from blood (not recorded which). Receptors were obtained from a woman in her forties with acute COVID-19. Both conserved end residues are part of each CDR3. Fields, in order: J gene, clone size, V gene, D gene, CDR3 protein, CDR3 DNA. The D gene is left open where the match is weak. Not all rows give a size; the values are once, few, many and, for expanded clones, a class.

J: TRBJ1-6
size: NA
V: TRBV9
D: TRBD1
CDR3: CASSVEDRGSPLHF
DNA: TGTGCCAGCAGCGTAGAGGACAGGGGTTCACCCCTCCACTTT

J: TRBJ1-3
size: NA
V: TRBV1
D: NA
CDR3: CTSSQDRGGYSGNTIYF
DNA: TGCACCAGCAGCCAAGATCGGGGGGGTTACTCTGGAAACACCATATATTTT

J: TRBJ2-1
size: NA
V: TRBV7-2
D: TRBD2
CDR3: CASSLDFKRGGYNEQFF
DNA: TGTGCCAGCAGCTTAGACTTCAAGCGGGGGGGCTACAATGAGCAGTTCTTC

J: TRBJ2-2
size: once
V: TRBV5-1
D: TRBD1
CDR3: CASSLQGDHTGELFF
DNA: TGCGCCAGCAGCTTGCAGGGGGACCACACCGGGGAGCTGTTTTTT

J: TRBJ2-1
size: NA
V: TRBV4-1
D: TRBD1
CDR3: CASSPPGQLYNEQFF
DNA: TGCGCCAGCAGCCCACCGGGACAGCTGTACAATGAGCAGTTCTTC

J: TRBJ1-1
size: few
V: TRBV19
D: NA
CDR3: CARGRREGPSETEAFF
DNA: TGTGCCAGGGGAAGGAGGGAAGGCCCCTCGGAGACTGAAGCTTTCTTT

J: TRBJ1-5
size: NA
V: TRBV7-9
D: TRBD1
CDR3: CASSFGVRGQNSNQPQHF
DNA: TGTGCCAGCAGCTTTGGCGTCAGGGGGCAGAATAGCAATCAGCCCCAGCATTTT

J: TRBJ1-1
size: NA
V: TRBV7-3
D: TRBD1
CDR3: CASSSDRGPNTEAFF
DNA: TGTGCCAGCAGCTCCGACAGGGGGCCTAACACTGAAGCTTTCTTT

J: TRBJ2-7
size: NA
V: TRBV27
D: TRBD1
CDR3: CASSLSRGHHEQYF
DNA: TGTGCCAGCAGTTTATCGAGGGGGCACCACGAGCAGTACTTC

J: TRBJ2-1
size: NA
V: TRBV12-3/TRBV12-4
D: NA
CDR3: CASSRSGWEQFF
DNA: TGTGCCAGCAGCCGATCGGGATGGGAGCAGTTCTTC

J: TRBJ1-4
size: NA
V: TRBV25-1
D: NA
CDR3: CASSESGGMGEKLFF
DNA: TGTGCCAGCAGTGAATCGGGAGGGATGGGGGAAAAACTGTTTTTT

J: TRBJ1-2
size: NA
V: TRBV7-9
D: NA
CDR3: CASSAFDRNYGYTF
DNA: TGTGCCAGCAGCGCCTTCGACAGAAACTATGGCTACACCTTC

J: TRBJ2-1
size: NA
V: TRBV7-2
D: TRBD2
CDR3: CASSYDGGGLARNEQFF
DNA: TGTGCCAGCAGCTACGACGGGGGGGGACTAGCGAGGAATGAGCAGTTCTTC

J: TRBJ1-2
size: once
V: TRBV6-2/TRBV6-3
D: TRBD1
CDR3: CASSDRQGNYGYTF
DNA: TGTGCCAGCAGTGACCGACAGGGGAACTATGGCTACACCTTC

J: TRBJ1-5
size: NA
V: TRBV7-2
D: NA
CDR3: CASSWGGGGQPQHF
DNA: TGTGCCAGCAGTTGGGGGGGCGGGGGGCAGCCCCAGCATTTT

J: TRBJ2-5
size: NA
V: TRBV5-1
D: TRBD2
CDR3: CASRGGIQETQYF
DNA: TGCGCCAGCAGGGGGGGGATCCAAGAGACCCAGTACTTC

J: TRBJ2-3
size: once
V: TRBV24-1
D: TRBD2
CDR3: CATSDPVAGGPDTQYF
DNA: TGTGCCACCAGTGACCCCGTAGCGGGGGGGCCGGATACGCAGTATTTT

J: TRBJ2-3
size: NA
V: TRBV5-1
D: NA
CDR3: CASSLFEGGTDTQYF
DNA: TGCGCCAGCAGCTTGTTTGAGGGCGGCACAGATACGCAGTATTTT

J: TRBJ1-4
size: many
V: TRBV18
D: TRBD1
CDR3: CASSRTGGSTNEKLFF
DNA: TGTGCCAGCTCACGGACAGGGGGCTCAACTAATGAAAAACTGTTTTTT

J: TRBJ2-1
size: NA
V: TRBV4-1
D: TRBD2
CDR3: CASSQDGLAYNEQFF
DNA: TGCGCCAGCAGCCAAGACGGACTAGCTTACAATGAGCAGTTCTTC

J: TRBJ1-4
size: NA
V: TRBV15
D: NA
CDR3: CATGTGEGEYEKLFF
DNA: TGTGCCACCGGCACCGGGGAGGGGGAGTATGAAAAACTGTTTTTT

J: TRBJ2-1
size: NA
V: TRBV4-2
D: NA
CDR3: CASSQPGRDNEQFF
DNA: TGTGCCAGCAGCCAACCGGGCAGGGACAATGAGCAGTTCTTC

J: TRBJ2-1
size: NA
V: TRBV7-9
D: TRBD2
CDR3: CASSGTGGSYNEQFF
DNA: TGTGCCAGCAGCGGAACGGGGGGATCCTACAATGAGCAGTTCTTC

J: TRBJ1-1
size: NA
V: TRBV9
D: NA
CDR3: CASSVSEMNTEAFF
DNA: TGTGCCAGCAGCGTATCAGAAATGAACACTGAAGCTTTCTTT

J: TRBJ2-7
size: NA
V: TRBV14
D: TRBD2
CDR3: CASSLTWTSGITYEQYF
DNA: TGTGCCAGCAGCCTAACATGGACTAGCGGGATCACTTACGAGCAGTACTTC

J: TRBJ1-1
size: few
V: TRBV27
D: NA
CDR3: CASSFKYLNTEAFF
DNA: TGTGCCAGCAGTTTTAAATATCTGAACACTGAAGCTTTCTTT

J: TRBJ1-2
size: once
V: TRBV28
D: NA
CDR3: CASSSALVRVGYTF
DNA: TGTGCCAGCAGTTCCGCGCTGGTCAGGGTCGGCTACACCTTC

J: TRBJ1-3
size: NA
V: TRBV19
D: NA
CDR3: CASSNPGGANSGNTIYF
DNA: TGTGCCAGTAGCAACCCGGGAGGGGCCAACTCTGGAAACACCATATATTTT

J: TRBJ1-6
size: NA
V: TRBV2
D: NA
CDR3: CASSDARVNPLHF
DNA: TGTGCCAGCAGTGACGCCAGGGTAAACCCCCTCCACTTT

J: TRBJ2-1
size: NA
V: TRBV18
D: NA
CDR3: CASSLPTPYSEQFF
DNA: TGTGCCAGCTCACTTCCTACTCCCTACAGTGAGCAGTTCTTC

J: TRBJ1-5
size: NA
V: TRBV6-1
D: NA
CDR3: CASSDRVNQPQHF
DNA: TGTGCCAGCAGTGACCGAGTCAATCAGCCCCAGCATTTT

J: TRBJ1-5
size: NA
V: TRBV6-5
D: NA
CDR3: CASSSRGNQPQHF
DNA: TGTGCCAGCAGTTCACGGGGTAATCAGCCCCAGCATTTT

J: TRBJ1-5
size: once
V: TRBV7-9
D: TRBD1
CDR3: CASSLGWTGKGQPQHF
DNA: TGTGCCAGCAGCTTAGGCTGGACAGGGAAGGGTCAGCCCCAGCATTTT

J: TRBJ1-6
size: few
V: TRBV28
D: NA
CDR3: CASSLPRGPLHF
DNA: TGTGCCAGCAGTTTACCCCGGGGGCCCCTCCACTTT

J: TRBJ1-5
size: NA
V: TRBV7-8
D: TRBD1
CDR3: CASSLGIGTGDNQPQHF
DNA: TGTGCCAGCAGCTTAGGCATTGGGACAGGGGACAATCAGCCCCAGCATTTT

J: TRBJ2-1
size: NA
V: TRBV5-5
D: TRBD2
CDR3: CASSLAASGYNEQFF
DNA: TGTGCCAGCAGCTTGGCGGCTAGCGGATACAATGAGCAGTTCTTC

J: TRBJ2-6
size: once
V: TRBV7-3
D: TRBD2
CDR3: CASSPPGLAGARSGANVLTF
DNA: TGTGCCAGCAGCCCACCGGGACTAGCGGGGGCCCGCTCTGGGGCCAACGTCCTGACTTTC

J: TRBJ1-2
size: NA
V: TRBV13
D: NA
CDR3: CASSLGRGGKGCTF
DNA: TGTGCCAGCAGCCTCGGACGGGGGGGCAAAGGGTGCACCTTC

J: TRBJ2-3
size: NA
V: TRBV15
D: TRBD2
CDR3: CATSRDRRGGLAGGRDTQYF
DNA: TGTGCCACCAGCAGAGATAGGCGAGGAGGACTAGCGGGGGGCCGGGATACGCAGTATTTT

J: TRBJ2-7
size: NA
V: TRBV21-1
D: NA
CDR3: CASSLADRYEQYF
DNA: TGTGCCAGCAGCCTAGCGGACCGGTACGAGCAGTACTTC

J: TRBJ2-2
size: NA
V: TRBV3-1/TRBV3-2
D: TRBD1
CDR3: CASSQGWVGGESANTGELFF
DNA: TGTGCCAGCAGCCAAGGGTGGGTAGGGGGCGAAAGCGCGAACACCGGGGAGCTGTTTTTT

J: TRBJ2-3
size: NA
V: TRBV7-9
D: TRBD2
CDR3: CASSPGLAGGTDTQYF
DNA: TGTGCCAGCAGCCCAGGACTAGCGGGGGGAACAGATACGCAGTATTTT

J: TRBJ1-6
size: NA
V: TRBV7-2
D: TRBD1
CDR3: CASSPTGEYVPLHF
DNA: TGTGCCAGCAGCCCGACAGGGGAGTATGTACCCCTCCACTTT

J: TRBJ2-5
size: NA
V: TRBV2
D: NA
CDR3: CASSEALLRTSPYF
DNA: TGTGCCAGCAGTGAAGCACTTCTGAGAACTAGCCCTTACTTC

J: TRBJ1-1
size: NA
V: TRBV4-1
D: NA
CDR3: CASSQASNTEAFF
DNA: TGCGCCAGCAGCCAAGCCAGTAACACTGAAGCTTTCTTT

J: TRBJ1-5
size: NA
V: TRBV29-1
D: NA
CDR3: CSVVTGNQPQHF
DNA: TGCAGCGTTGTTACAGGAAATCAGCCCCAGCATTTT

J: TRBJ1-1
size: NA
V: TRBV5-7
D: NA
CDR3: CASSCRVPVTEAFF
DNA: TGTGCCAGCAGCTGCCGGGTGCCCGTCACTGAAGCTTTCTTT

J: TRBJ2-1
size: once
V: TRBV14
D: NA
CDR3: CASSHLVSSYNEQFF
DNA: TGTGCCAGCAGCCATTTGGTTAGCTCCTACAATGAGCAGTTCTTC

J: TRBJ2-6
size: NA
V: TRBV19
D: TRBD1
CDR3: CASSIGQGVSGANVLTF
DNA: TGTGCCAGTAGTATAGGACAGGGGGTGTCTGGGGCCAACGTCCTGACTTTC

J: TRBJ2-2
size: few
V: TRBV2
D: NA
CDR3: CASRETFNTGELFF
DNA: TGTGCCAGCAGGGAGACTTTTAACACCGGGGAGCTGTTTTTT

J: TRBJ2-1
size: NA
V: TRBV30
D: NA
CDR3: CAGRDSEYNEQFF
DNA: TGTGCCGGGAGGGACAGTGAATACAATGAGCAGTTCTTC

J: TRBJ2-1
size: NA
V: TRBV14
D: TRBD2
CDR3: CASSPTGLASNEQFF
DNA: TGTGCCAGCAGCCCAACGGGACTAGCCTCCAATGAGCAGTTCTTC

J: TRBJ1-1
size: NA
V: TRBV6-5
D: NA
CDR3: CASIPPGTREAFF
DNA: TGTGCCAGCATTCCACCCGGGACTCGCGAAGCTTTCTTT